This T cell receptor (beta chain) emerged from a study of T-cell reconstitution after alpha-beta-depleted transplantation in children. Germline V CDR1 and CDR2: SGHRS, YFSETQ. The CDR3 is 14 residues long. The TCRbeta library incorporated unique molecular identifiers. MiXCR, applied by TCRdb to the PCR reads, yields one record per CDR3 protein. The sample yields about 870,000 distinct CDR3 sequences, under 20% seen once. Study findings and constraints: Hyperexpanded clones declined; after one year, newly produced T cells mostly supplied diversity. Reportedly, alpha-beta T cells present about two months post-transplant originated from several hundred expanded clones of graft origin.

This clonotype has ten or more counts. Its antigen remains unknown. The junction and the germline gene differ at one end; a read error may be behind it. The sequencing used PBMCs, mostly from graft donor cells, collected 360 days after TCRalphabeta/CD19-depleted stem cell transplant. The chain couples TRBV5-1 to TRBJ2-7; 7 bases map to TRBD1. The sequence was collected from a male patient between 10 and 17 years old who had a stem cell transplant for acute lymphoblastic leukemia, so the T cells may come from the graft donor. The CDR3 region has the DNA TGTGCCAGCAGCTTAGGGGACAGCTCCTACGAGCAGTACTTC. Its translation: CASSLGDSSYEQYF.